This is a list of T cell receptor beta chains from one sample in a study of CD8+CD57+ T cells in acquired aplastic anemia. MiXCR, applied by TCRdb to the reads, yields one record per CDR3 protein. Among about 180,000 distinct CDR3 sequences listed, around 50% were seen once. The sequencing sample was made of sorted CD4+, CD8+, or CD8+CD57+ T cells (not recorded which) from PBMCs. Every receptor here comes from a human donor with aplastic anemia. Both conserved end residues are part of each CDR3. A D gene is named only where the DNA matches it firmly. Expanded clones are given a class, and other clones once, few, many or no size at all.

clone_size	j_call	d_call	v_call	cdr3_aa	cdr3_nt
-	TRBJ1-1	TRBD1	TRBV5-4	CASSWQGGAEAFF	TGTGCCAGCAGCTGGCAAGGGGGCGCTGAAGCTTTCTTT
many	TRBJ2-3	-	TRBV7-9	CASSFSTSTDTQYF	TGTGCCAGCAGCTTCAGCACTAGCACAGATACGCAGTATTTT
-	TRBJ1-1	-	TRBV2	CASSESVMNTEAFF	TGTGCCAGCAGTGAAAGTGTTATGAACACTGAAGCTTTCTTT
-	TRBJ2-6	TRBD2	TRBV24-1	CATSDGRRYSGANVLTF	TGTGCCACCAGTGACGGGAGGCGCTACTCTGGGGCCAACGTCCTGACTTTC
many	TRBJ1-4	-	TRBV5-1	CASSIRVPNEKLFF	TGCGCCAGCTCGATCAGGGTACCTAATGAAAAACTGTTTTTT
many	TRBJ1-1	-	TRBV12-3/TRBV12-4	CASSQGVNTEAFF	TGTGCCAGCAGTCAAGGAGTGAACACTGAAGCTTTCTTT
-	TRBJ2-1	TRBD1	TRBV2	CASPTGGNEQFF	TGTGCCAGCCCTACAGGGGGCAATGAGCAGTTCTTC
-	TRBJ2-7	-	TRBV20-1	CSASGTGFYEQYF	TGCAGTGCTTCCGGGACGGGATTTTACGAGCAGTACTTC
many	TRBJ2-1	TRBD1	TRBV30	CAWSVAGTERFF	TGTGCCTGGAGTGTGGCCGGGACAGAGAGGTTCTTC
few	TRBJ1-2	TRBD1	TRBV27	CASRPAGQGAGYGYTF	TGTGCCAGCAGGCCCGCGGGACAGGGGGCTGGCTATGGCTACACCTTC
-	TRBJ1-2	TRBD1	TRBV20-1	CSAKTGGKDGYTF	TGCAGTGCTAAGACAGGGGGCAAGGATGGCTACACCTTC
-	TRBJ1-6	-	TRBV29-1	CSLQNSPLHF	TGCAGCTTGCAGAATTCACCCCTCCACTTT
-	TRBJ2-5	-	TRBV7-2	CASSLTRQETQYF	TGTGCCAGCAGCTTGACAAGGCAAGAGACCCAGTACTTC
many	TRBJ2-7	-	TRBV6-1	CASSERGGRVSF	TGTGCCAGCAGTGAACGAGGGGGTAGGGTCTCTTTC
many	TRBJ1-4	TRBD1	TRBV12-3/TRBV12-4	CASSTRTGKNEKLFF	TGTGCCAGCAGTACGAGGACAGGGAAGAATGAAAAACTGTTTTTT
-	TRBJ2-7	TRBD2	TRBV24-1	CASSPLAGVSYEQYF	TGTGCCAGCTCACCACTAGCGGGAGTCAGCTACGAGCAGTACTTC
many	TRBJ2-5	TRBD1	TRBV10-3	CAIKGQEGQETQYF	TGTGCCATCAAGGGACAGGAGGGGCAAGAGACCCAGTACTTC
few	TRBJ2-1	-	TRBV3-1	CASSQANGEQFF	TGTGCCAGCAGCCAGGCGAACGGTGAGCAGTTCTTC
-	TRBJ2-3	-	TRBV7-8	CASSSNSQTQYF	TGTGCCAGCAGCTCCAACTCCCAGACGCAGTATTTT
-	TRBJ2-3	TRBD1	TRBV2	CASRPPTGGGLDTQYF	TGTGCCAGCAGACCGCCGACAGGGGGCGGGCTGGATACGCAGTATTTT
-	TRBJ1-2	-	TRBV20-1	CSARGRGGGYTF	TGCAGTGCTAGGGGCAGGGGAGGCGGCTACACCTTC
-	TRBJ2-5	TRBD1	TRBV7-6	CASSLYMPGGGQETQYF	TGTGCCAGCAGCTTATATATGCCAGGGGGCGGTCAAGAGACCCAGTACTTC
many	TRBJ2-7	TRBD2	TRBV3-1	CASSQSRLAEQYF	TGTGCCAGCAGCCAATCCCGACTAGCCGAGCAGTACTTC
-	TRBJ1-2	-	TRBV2	CASSQSFPKDTF	TGTGCCAGCAGTCAATCCTTCCCCAAGGATACCTTC
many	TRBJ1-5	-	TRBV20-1	CSAPGTSREQPQHF	TGCAGTGCACCAGGGACATCTCGGGAACAGCCCCAGCATTTT
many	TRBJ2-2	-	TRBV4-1	CASSQDHPTTGELFF	TGCGCCAGCAGCCAAGATCACCCGACTACCGGGGAGCTGTTTTTT
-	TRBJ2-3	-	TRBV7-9	CASGNPRDTQYF	TGTGCCAGCGGAAACCCTCGAGATACGCAGTATTTT
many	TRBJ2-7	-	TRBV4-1	CASSQDQTIAHSYEQYF	TGCGCCAGCAGCCAAGACCAGACAATCGCCCACTCCTACGAGCAGTACTTC
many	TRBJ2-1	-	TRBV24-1	CATSEPRGATHNEQFF	TGTGCCACCAGTGAGCCGCGAGGCGCGACCCACAATGAGCAGTTCTTC
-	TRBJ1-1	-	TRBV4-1	CASSQRPNMNTEAFF	TGCGCCAGCAGCCAAAGGCCCAACATGAACACTGAAGCTTTCTTT
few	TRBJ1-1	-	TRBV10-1	CASSESMSRGAFF	TGCGCCAGCAGTGAGTCGATGTCCAGGGGAGCTTTCTTT
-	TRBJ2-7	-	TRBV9	CASSLGRTYEQYF	TGTGCCAGCAGCTTAGGGCGGACCTACGAGCAGTACTTC
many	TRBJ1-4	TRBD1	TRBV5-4	CASSLASGGSEKLFF	TGTGCCAGCAGCTTGGCCTCAGGGGGGAGTGAAAAACTGTTTTTT
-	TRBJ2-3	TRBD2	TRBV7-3	CASRSSGADTQYF	TGTGCCAGCAGATCGAGCGGGGCAGATACGCAGTATTTT
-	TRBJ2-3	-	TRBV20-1	CSAPHGTIVEDTQYF	TGCAGTGCTCCGCATGGCACTATTGTTGAGGATACGCAGTATTTT
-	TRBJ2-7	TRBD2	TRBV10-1	CASKLLLASGNFSYEQYF	TGCGCCAGCAAGCTACTCCTGGCTAGCGGGAATTTTAGCTACGAGCAGTACTTC
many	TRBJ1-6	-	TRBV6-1	CASITTGTSNSPLHF	TGTGCCAGTATAACAACCGGGACATCTAATTCACCCCTCCACTTT
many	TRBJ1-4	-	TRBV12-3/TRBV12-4	CASSLGVIGEKLFF	TGTGCCAGCAGTTTAGGGGTTATTGGTGAAAAACTGTTTTTT
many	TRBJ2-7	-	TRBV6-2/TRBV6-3	CASSYSSSGWPNKQYF	TGTGCCAGCAGTTACTCGAGTTCGGGGTGGCCTAATAAGCAGTACTTC
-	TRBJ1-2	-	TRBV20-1	CLRHEDYGYTF	TGCCTAAGGCACGAGGACTATGGCTACACCTTC
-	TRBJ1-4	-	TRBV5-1	CASSLASWGEELFF	TGCGCCAGCAGCTTGGCGTCCTGGGGGGAAGAACTGTTTTTT
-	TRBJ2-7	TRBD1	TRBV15	CATSTMWDRGIYEQYF	TGTGCCACCAGCACAATGTGGGACAGGGGGATCTACGAGCAGTACTTC
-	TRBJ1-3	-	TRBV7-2	CASEGGGTGNTIYF	TGTGCCAGCGAGGGAGGGGGTACTGGAAACACCATATATTTT